These 19 T cell receptor beta chains were sequenced from one sample in a study of blood T cell repertoires in COVID-19. Generated by immunoSEQ multiplex PCR, the TCRdb table keeps only in-frame clones and is missing some. This sample carries some 270,000 clones, 85% to 90% of them seen once, and the ten largest clones take approximately 2.3%. The source material was peripheral blood. These receptors were collected from an older woman with COVID-19, enrolled during active disease.

V is TRBV7-9 and J is TRBJ1-1; the D is unclear. Trimming removed 6 bases from V and 6 bases from J, with 14 bases in between. Germline V gives CDR1 SEHNR, CDR2 FQNEAQ (reference sequence). This CDR3 contains 13 residues. As DNA, the CDR3 is TGTGCCAGCAGTCCTAGACGGTGGGCTGAAGCTTTCTTT. Its protein product is CASSPRRWAEAFF. Looking up the rest from reference TRBV7-9 and TRBJ1-1 gives the full variable domain: DTGVSQNPRHKITKRGQNVTFRCDPISEHNRLYWYRQTLGQGPEFLTYFQNEAQLEKSRLLSDRFSAERPKGSFSTLEIQRTEQGDSAMYLCASSPRRWAEAFFGQGTRLTVV.

The chain couples TRBV10-3 to TRBJ1-2, with 7 bases that match TRBD1. Unmatched junction bases numbered 13, after V lost 4 bases and J lost 8 bases. Germline CDR1 reads ENHRY; CDR2 reads SYGVKD. This CDR3 has 15 residues. The CDR3 loop reads CAISGTGTATRGYTF. CDR3 coding DNA: TGTGCCATCAGTGGAACCGGGACAGCCACTAGGGGCTACACCTTC.

The CDR3 nucleotides read TGTGCCAGCAGCTCATACACTAGGAATGAGCAGTTCTTC. This translates into CASSSYTRNEQFF. This sequence joins TRBV7-2 and TRBJ2-1; D is possibly TRBD2 (5 bases). V was cut by 4 bases and J by 7 bases, with 11 bases left in between. The CDR3 covers 13 residues. CDR1 is SGHTA and CDR2 is FQGNSA in the germline V gene.

Remarks on this clone: The sample has other DNA sequences that encode this CDR3 too. The V gene is TRBV7-3, the J gene TRBJ1-1; a weak D match, TRBD1 (5 bases). Per the germline V gene, CDR1 is SGHTA and CDR2 is FQGTGA. The CDR3 consists of 13 residues. The germline V and J ends were trimmed by 2 bases and 1 base, with 5 bases remaining between them. The CDR3 coding sequence is TGTGCCAGCAGCTTAGACAGGAACACTGAAGCTTTCTTT. It yields the protein CASSLDRNTEAFF.

The chain carries TRBV18 and TRBJ1-5; tentative D call: TRBD1 (6 bases). The germline V gene has CDR1 KGHSH and CDR2 LQKENI. The CDR3 has 16 amino acids. V shed 2 bases and J shed 3 bases, with 14 bases lying between them. The CDR3 protein is CASSPFTGTSNQPQHF. CDR3 coding DNA: TGTGCCAGCTCACCATTTACAGGGACATCCAATCAGCCCCAGCATTTT.

The chain links TRBV6-5 to TRBJ1-4; the D gene is possibly TRBD1 (6 bases). There are 14 residues in the CDR3. V was trimmed by 2 bases and J by 6 bases, leaving 10 bases between them. Per the germline V gene, CDR1 is MNHEY and CDR2 is SVGAGI. The CDR3 DNA reads as TGTGCCAGCAGTTACGGCAGGGGCGATGAAAAACTGTTTTTT. Protein: CASSYGRGDEKLFF.

This chain joins TRBV25-1 and TRBJ2-7, with a tentative D call TRBD1 (6 bases). The CDR3 runs to 14 residues. Per germline, CDR1 MGHDK and CDR2 SYGVNS. V shed 4 bases and J shed 2 bases, with 12 bases lying between them. The CDR3, as DNA: TGTGCCAGCAGTGCGCCTCGACAGGCCTACGAGCAGTACTTC. The encoded protein is CASSAPRQAYEQYF.

The rearrangement joins TRBV11-1 to TRBJ2-2; TRBD1 matches at 8 bases. CDR1 and CDR2 (germline): SGHAT, FQDESV (reference sequence). J lost 3 bases, V lost 5 bases, and 5 bases had no gene match. CDR3 length: 15 amino acids. Here the CDR3 reads CASSPLDRDTGELFF. In DNA form, the CDR3 reads TGTGCCAGCAGCCCCTTGGACAGGGACACCGGGGAGCTGTTTTTT.

V usage is TRBV9 and J usage is TRBJ2-2; D is unresolved. With 3 bases removed from V and 6 bases from J, the gap between germline ends came to 12 bases. The CDR3 runs 14 residues. From germline, CDR1 is SGDLS and CDR2 YYNGEE. The CDR3 DNA reads as TGTGCCAGCAGCGACGTCAGGTACGCCGGGGAGCTGTTTTTT. Its protein product is CASSDVRYAGELFF.

The rearrangement uses TRBV9 and TRBJ1-1, with D possibly matching TRBD1 (6 bases). Trimming stripped 1 base from V and 0 bases from J, with 10 bases between. CDR1 and CDR2 (germline): SGDLS, YYNGEE. This CDR3 spans 15 amino acids. The CDR3 reads CASSVSGTLNTEAFF. CDR3 nucleotides: TGTGCCAGCAGCGTATCCGGGACACTGAACACTGAAGCTTTCTTT. The full variable domain, rest sourced from reference TRBV9 and TRBJ1-1, is DSGVTQTPKHLITATGQRVTLRCSPRSGDLSVYWYQQSLDQGLQFLIQYYNGEERAKGNILERFSAQQFPDLHSELNLSSLELGDSALYFCASSVSGTLNTEAFFGQGTRLTVV.

The J gene is TRBJ2-7, the V gene TRBV7-8; no clear D gene. Germline values: CDR1 SGHVS, CDR2 FQNEAQ. CDR3 length: 16 residues. V lost 5 bases, J lost 3 bases, and 20 bases lay in between. Written as DNA, the CDR3 is TGTGCCAGCAGCCAACCCCCGCGCGGAAACTTCTACGAGCAGTACTTC. Amino acid sequence: CASSQPPRGNFYEQYF.

The chain couples TRBV5-6 to TRBJ2-4, with D maybe TRBD1 (7 bases). The ends were cut back, 2 bases at V and 6 bases at J, with 9 bases in the middle. Germline V gene data show CDR1 as SGHDT and CDR2 as YYEEEE. CDR3 length: 13 amino acids. The CDR3 bases are TGTGCCAGCAGCTTTCAGGGGGGAAACATTCAGTACTTC. Its protein is CASSFQGGNIQYF.

V and J are TRBV6-5 and TRBJ1-6; 8 positions agree with TRBD1. V lost 2 bases, J lost 7 bases, and 4 bases stayed unmatched. CDR1 and CDR2 (germline): MNHEY, SVGAGI. This CDR3 region has 15 residues. The CDR3 region is CASSYSPGGNSPLHF. For the CDR3, the DNA is TGTGCCAGCAGTTACAGCCCAGGGGGCAATTCACCCCTCCACTTT.

V gene TRBV5-1 combines with J gene TRBJ1-6, with D maybe TRBD1 (5 bases). CDR3 length: 16 amino acids. Trimming removed 4 bases at V and 7 bases at J, with 18 bases between. CDR1 is SGHRS, CDR2 YFSETQ, per germline. This CDR3 reads CASSLQVSSTNSPLHF. The CDR3 nucleotides are TGCGCCAGCAGCCTACAGGTGTCAAGTACAAATTCACCCCTCCACTTT.

V gene TRBV7-2 combines with J gene TRBJ1-2; D gene ambiguous. The CDR3 runs 17 residues. Trimming shortened V by 4 bases and J by 8 bases, and 26 bases separated the two germline ends. CDR1 is SGHTA, CDR2 FQGNSA, per germline. CDR3 in DNA: TGTGCCAGCAGCTCGTCGCTAAAAGAGGGTGGTGGTGAGGGCTACACCTTC. Protein product: CASSSSLKEGGGEGYTF.

The V call is TRBV3-1 (or the pseudogene TRBV3-2), the J call TRBJ1-3; D is undetermined. The V end was cut by 0 bases, the J end by 0 bases, with 9 bases between. The CDR3 covers 16 residues. Germline loops: CDR1 LGHDT, CDR2 YNNKEL (reference sequence). The CDR3 bases are TGTGCCAGCAGCCAAGATCGGCGGGTCTCTGGAAACACCATATATTTT. It specifies CASSQDRRVSGNTIYF.

This chain links TRBV5-1 with TRBJ1-2; a weak D match, TRBD1 (5 bases). Germline assignment: CDR1 SGHRS and CDR2 YFSETQ. The CDR3 loop spans 13 amino acids. V was clipped by 4 bases and J by 5 bases, with 12 bases between them. Here the CDR3 DNA reads TGCGCCAGCAGCCCTGACAGTCTGTATGGCTACACCTTC. Residues: CASSPDSLYGYTF.

The rearrangement uses TRBV2 and TRBJ1-1; no firm D call. V was shortened by 10 bases and J by 1 base, with 13 bases between the two germline ends. This CDR3 region has 13 residues. Germline V gene lookup returns CDR1 SNHLY and CDR2 FYNNEI. The CDR3 bases are TGTGCCACACGGGAAATAGGGAACACTGAAGCTTTCTTT. Residues: CATREIGNTEAFF. Full variable domain (missing parts from reference TRBV2 and TRBJ1-1): EPEVTQTPSHQVTQMGQEVILRCVPISNHLYFYWYRQILGQKVEFLVSFYNNEISEKSEIFDDQFSVERPDGSNFTLKIRSTKLEDSAMYFCATREIGNTEAFFGQGTRLTVV.

This clone occurred once. Other DNA sequences in the same sample also yield this CDR3. V and J are TRBV19 and TRBJ1-3; TRBD1 matches 8 bases. J was trimmed by 0 bases and V by 3 bases; bases with no gene match: 4. The CDR3 totals 16 residues. Germline V gene data show CDR1 as LNHDA and CDR2 as SQIVND (reference sequence). Written as DNA, the CDR3 is TGTGCCAGTAGTATTTCCGGGACAGGCTCTGGAAACACCATATATTTT. Translation gives CASSISGTGSGNTIYF.